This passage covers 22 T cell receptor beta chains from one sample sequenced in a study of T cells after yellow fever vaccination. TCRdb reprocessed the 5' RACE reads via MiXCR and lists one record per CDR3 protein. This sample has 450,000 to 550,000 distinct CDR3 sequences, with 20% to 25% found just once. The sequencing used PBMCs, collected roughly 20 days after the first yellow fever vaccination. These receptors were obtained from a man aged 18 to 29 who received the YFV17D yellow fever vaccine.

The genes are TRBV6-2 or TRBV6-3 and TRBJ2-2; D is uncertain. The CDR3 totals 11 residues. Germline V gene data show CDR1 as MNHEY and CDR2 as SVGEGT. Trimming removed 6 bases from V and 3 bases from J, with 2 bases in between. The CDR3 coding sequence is TGTGCCAGCAGAGACACCGGGGAGCTGTTTTTT. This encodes CASRDTGELFF.

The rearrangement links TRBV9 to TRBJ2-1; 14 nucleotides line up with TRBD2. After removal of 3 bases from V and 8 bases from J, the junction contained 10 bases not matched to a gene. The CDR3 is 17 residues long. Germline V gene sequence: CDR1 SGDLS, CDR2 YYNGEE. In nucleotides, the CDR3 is TGTGCCAGCAGCGCGACTAGCGGGGGGGTCACTCCTCATGAGCAGTTCTTC. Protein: CASSATSGGVTPHEQFF.

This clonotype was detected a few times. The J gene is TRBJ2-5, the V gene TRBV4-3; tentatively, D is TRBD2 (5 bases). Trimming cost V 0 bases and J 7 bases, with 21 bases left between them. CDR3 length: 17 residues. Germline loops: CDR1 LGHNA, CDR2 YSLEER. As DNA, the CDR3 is TGCGCCAGCAGCCAAGAAGGAGGCGGGTCCTACGCGGGGACCCAGTACTTC. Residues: CASSQEGGGSYAGTQYF.

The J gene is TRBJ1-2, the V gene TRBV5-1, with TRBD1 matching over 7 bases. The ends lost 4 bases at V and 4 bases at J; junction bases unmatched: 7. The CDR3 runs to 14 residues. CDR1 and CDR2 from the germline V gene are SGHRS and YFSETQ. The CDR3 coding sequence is TGCGCCAGCAGCAGAGGACAGGAAGGCTATGGCTACACCTTC. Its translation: CASSRGQEGYGYTF.

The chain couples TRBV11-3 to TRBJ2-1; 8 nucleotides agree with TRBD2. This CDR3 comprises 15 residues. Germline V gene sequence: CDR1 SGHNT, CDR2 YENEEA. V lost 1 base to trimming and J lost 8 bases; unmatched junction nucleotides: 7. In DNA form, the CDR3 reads TGTGCCAGCAGCTTAGGCCCCAGCGGGGGCCATGAGCAGTTCTTC. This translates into CASSLGPSGGHEQFF.

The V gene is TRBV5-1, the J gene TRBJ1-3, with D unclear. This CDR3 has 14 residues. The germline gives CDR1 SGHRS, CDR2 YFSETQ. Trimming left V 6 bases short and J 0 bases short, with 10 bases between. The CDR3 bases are TGCGCCAGCACCCCCGAGGGCTCTGGAAACACCATATATTTT. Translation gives CASTPEGSGNTIYF.

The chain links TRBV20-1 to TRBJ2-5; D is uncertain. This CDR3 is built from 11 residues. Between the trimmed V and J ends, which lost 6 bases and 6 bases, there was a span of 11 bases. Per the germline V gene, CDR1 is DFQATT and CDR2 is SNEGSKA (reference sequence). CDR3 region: CSARTLQTQYF. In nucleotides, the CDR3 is TGCAGTGCCAGAACACTACAGACCCAGTACTTC.

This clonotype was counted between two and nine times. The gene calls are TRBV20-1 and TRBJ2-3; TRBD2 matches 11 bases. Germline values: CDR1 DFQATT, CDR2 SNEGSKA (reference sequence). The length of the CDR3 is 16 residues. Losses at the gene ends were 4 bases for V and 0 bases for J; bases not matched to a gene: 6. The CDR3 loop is CSAIGLAGTSTDTQYF. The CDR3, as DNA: TGCAGTGCTATTGGACTAGCGGGTACTAGCACAGATACGCAGTATTTT.

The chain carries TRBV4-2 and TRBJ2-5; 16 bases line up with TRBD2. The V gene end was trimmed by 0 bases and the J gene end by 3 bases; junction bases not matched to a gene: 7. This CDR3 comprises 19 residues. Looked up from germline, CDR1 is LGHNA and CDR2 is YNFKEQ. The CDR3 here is CASSQDSMGLAGGEETQYF. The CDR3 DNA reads TGTGCCAGCAGCCAAGATTCAATGGGACTAGCGGGGGGGGAAGAGACCCAGTACTTC.

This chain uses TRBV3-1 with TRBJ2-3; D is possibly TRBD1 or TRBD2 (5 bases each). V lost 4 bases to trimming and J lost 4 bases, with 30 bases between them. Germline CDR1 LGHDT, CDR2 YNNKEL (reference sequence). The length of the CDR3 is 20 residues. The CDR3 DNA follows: TGTGCCAGCAGCCGATCCCTCCGGCTTCAATTAGGGACCGCGGCAGATACGCAGTATTTT. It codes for CASSRSLRLQLGTAADTQYF.

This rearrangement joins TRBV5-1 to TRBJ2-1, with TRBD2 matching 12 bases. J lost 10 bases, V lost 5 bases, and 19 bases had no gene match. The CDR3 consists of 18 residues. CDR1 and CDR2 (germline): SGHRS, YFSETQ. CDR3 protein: CASRTTGGATSGGREQFF. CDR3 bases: TGCGCCAGCAGAACTACAGGGGGCGCAACTAGCGGGGGGCGGGAGCAGTTCTTC.

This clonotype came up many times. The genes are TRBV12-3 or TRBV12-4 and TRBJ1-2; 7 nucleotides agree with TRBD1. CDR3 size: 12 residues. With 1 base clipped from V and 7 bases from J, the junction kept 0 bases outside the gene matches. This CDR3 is CASSLGQGGYTF. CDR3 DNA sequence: TGTGCCAGCAGTTTAGGACAGGGTGGCTACACCTTC.

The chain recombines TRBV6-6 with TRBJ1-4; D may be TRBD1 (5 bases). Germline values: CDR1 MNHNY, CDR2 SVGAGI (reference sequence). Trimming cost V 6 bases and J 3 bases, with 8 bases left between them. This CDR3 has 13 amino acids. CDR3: CASRGPANEKLFF. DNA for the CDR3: TGTGCCAGCAGGGGACCAGCTAATGAAAAACTGTTTTTT.

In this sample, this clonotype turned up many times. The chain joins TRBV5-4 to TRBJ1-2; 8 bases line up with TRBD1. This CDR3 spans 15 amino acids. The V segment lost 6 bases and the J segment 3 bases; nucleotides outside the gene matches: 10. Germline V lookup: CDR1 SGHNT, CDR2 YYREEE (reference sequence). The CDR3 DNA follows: TGTGCCAGCACTGTCGGGGACAGGTTCGACTATGGCTACACCTTC. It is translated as CASTVGDRFDYGYTF.

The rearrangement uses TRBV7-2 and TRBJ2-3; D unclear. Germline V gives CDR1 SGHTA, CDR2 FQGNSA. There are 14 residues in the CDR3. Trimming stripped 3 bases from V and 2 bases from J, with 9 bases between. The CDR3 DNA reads TGTGCCAGCAGCTTGGAACCCCTCACAGATACGCAGTATTTT. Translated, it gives CASSLEPLTDTQYF.

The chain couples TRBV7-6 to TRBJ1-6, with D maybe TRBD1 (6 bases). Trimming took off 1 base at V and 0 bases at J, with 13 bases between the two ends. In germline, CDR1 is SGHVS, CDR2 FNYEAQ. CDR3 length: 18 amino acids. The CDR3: CASSLVRGRFSYNSPLHF. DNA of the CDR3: TGTGCCAGCAGCTTAGTCAGGGGCCGCTTCTCCTATAATTCACCCCTCCACTTT.

The CDR3 region has the DNA TGCAGTGCTAGAAACAGGGCGGGAAGCTCCTACGAGCAGTACGTC. Protein: CSARNRAGSSYEQYV. The chain employs TRBV20-1 and TRBJ2-7; D may match TRBD1 or TRBD2 (6 bases each). Germline assignment: CDR1 DFQATT and CDR2 SNEGSKA (reference sequence). V lost 2 bases and J 0 bases, leaving 14 bases between the germline ends. This CDR3 region has 15 residues.

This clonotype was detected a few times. The CDR3: CASTRSGIAGELFF. The CDR3 DNA reads as TGTGCCAGTACCAGGAGCGGGATCGCCGGGGAGCTGTTTTTT. The rearrangement joins TRBV6-1 to TRBJ2-2; 7 nucleotides align to TRBD2. The CDR3 spans 14 residues. Germline V CDR1 and CDR2: MNHNS, SASEGT. V shed 9 bases and J 6 bases; nucleotides not matched to a gene: 10.

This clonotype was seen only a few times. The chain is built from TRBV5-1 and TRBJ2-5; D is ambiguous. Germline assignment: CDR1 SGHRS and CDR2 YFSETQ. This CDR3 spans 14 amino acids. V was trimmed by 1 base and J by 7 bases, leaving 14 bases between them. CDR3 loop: CASSLRPLSGTQYF. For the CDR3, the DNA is TGCGCCAGCAGCTTGCGCCCCCTTTCCGGGACCCAGTACTTC.

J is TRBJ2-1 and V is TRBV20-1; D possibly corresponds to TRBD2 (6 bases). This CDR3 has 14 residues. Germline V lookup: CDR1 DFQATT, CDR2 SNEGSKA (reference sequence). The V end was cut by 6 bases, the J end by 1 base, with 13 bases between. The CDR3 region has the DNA TGCAGTGCCCCGCTTGCGGGGTCCTACAATGAGCAGTTCTTC. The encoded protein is CSAPLAGSYNEQFF.

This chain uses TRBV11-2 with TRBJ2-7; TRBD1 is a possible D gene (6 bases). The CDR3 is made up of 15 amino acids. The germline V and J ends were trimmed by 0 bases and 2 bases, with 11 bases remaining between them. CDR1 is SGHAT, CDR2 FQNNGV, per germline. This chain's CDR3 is CASSLDRGFTYEQYV. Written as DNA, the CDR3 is TGTGCCAGCAGCTTAGACAGGGGATTCACCTACGAGCAGTACGTC.

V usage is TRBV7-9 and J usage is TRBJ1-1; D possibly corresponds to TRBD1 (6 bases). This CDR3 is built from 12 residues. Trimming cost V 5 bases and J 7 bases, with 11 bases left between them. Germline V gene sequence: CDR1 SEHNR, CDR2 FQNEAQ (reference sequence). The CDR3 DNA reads TGTGCCAGCAGCCCAACGACAGGTGAAGCTTTCTTT. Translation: CASSPTTGEAFF. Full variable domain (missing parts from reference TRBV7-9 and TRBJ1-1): DTGVSQNPRHKITKRGQNVTFRCDPISEHNRLYWYRQTLGQGPEFLTYFQNEAQLEKSRLLSDRFSAERPKGSFSTLEIQRTEQGDSAMYLCASSPTTGEAFFGQGTRLTVV.